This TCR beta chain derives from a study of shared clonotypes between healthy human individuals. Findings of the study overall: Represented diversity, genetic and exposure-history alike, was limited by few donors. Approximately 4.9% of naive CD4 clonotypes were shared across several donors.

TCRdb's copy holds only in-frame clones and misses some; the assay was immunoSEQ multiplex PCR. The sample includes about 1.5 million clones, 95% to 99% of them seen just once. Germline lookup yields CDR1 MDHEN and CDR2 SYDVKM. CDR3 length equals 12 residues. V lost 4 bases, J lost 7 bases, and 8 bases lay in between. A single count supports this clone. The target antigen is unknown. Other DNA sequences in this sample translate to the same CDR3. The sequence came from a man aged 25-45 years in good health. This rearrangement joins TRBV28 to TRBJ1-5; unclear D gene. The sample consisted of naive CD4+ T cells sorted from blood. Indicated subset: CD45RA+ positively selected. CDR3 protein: CASSSGYQPQHF. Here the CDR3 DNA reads TGTGCCAGCAGTTCTGGGTACCAGCCCCAGCATTTT.